This entry lists 14 T cell receptor beta chains sequenced from one sample in a study of T cell repertoires in cytomegalovirus infection. TCRdb re-called the reads through MiXCR, storing one row per CDR3 protein. The table records around 170,000 distinct CDR3 sequences, roughly an eighth of them present only once. The sequenced material came from PBMCs. The receptor source for this set is a human donor in good health (CMV status not recorded). Some clones in this sample may be carry-over from other donors' samples.

In its sample, this clonotype was seen many times. This rearrangement joins TRBV5-1 to TRBJ1-2; no reliable D call. The CDR3 consists of 14 residues. The germline V gene has CDR1 SGHRS and CDR2 YFSETQ. Trimming stripped 1 base from V and 3 bases from J, with 10 bases between. The CDR3 loop is CASSLRGVDYGYTF. The CDR3, as DNA: TGCGCCAGCAGCTTGCGGGGAGTTGACTATGGCTACACCTTC.

This clonotype was found many times. The chain uses TRBV7-2 and TRBJ2-7, with 8 bases lining up with TRBD2. CDR3 length: 13 amino acids. The V segment lost 7 bases and the J segment 5 bases; nucleotides outside the gene matches: 7. Germline V gives CDR1 SGHTA, CDR2 FQGNSA. CDR3 protein: CASTPAGGHEQYF. The CDR3 bases are TGTGCCAGCACCCCGGCGGGAGGACACGAGCAGTACTTC.

The table lists this clonotype with many counts. The chain links TRBV4-2 to TRBJ2-7; 9 nucleotides line up with TRBD1. V gave up 2 bases and J gave up 3 bases; unmatched junction bases: 2. CDR1 and CDR2 (germline): LGHNA, YNFKEQ. CDR3 length: 14 amino acids. The CDR3 nucleotides read TGTGCCAGCAGCCAACGGGGACAGGGCTACGAGCAGTACTTC. Protein product: CASSQRGQGYEQYF.

This clonotype came up many times. CDR3 in DNA: TGTGCCAGCAGCTTAAAGACTAGCGGGAGCCATGAGCAGTTCTTC. Translated, it gives CASSLKTSGSHEQFF. V gene TRBV7-2 combines with J gene TRBJ2-1, with 12 bases that match TRBD2. Germline V gives CDR1 SGHTA, CDR2 FQGNSA. The V segment lost 2 bases and the J segment 8 bases; nucleotides outside the gene matches: 4. The CDR3 is made up of 15 amino acids.

This clonotype was counted many times. The chain is built from TRBV10-3 and TRBJ1-5, with TRBD1 identical over 9 bases. Germline V lookup: CDR1 ENHRY, CDR2 SYGVKD. V lost 5 bases and J lost 3; bases outside the gene matches: 8. The CDR3 length is 16 residues. The CDR3 region is CAISKSDRGDNQPQHF. Written as DNA, the CDR3 is TGTGCCATCAGTAAAAGCGACAGGGGGGACAATCAGCCCCAGCATTTT.

There are many counts of this clonotype. V gene TRBV4-3 combines with J gene TRBJ2-1; 7 bases align to TRBD1. The CDR3 totals 16 residues. CDR1 is LGHNA and CDR2 is YSLEER in the germline V gene. Losses at the gene ends were 0 bases for V and 2 bases for J; bases not matched to a gene: 4. Here the CDR3 reads CASSQEGQGAYNEQFF. CDR3 DNA sequence: TGCGCCAGCAGCCAAGAAGGGCAGGGGGCCTACAATGAGCAGTTCTTC.

The genes are TRBV7-3 and TRBJ2-1; 10 nucleotides match TRBD2. V shed 3 bases and J 5 bases; nucleotides not matched to a gene: 4. The CDR3 is 15 residues long. Germline-derived CDR1 and CDR2 are SGHTA and FQGTGA. CDR3 sequence reads: CASSFSGLANNEQFF. The CDR3 DNA reads TGTGCCAGCAGCTTTTCGGGACTAGCGAACAATGAGCAGTTCTTC.

This clonotype was seen a handful of times. This chain links TRBV11-2 with TRBJ1-3, with TRBD1 identical over 7 bases. This CDR3 has 16 residues. V shed 4 bases, J shed 0 bases, and the junction held 6 bases outside the gene matches. Per germline, CDR1 SGHAT and CDR2 FQNNGV. The CDR3 nucleotides read TGTGCCAGCAGCTCAGGGGGGGTTTTCTCTGGAAACACCATATATTTT. Amino acids: CASSSGGVFSGNTIYF.

The sample holds many counts of this clonotype. The chain is built from TRBV7-2 and TRBJ2-5; perhaps TRBD1 as D (5 bases). Per germline, CDR1 SGHTA and CDR2 FQGNSA. V was shortened by 8 bases and J by 4 bases, with 11 bases between the two germline ends. This CDR3 region has 12 residues. CDR3 in DNA: TGTGCCAGCCGACAGCCTCGAGAGACCCAGTACTTC. This sequence encodes CASRQPRETQYF. Variable domain in full (rest from reference TRBV7-2 and TRBJ2-5): GAGVSQSPSNKVTEKGKDVELRCDPISGHTALYWYRQSLGQGLEFLIYFQGNSAPDKSGLPSDRFSAERTGGSVSTLTIQRTQQEDSAVYLCASRQPRETQYFGPGTRLLVL.

There are many counts of this clonotype. This chain links TRBV10-3 with TRBJ1-5; possible D gene TRBD1, 5 bases. The CDR3 loop spans 13 amino acids. V was pared by 10 bases and J by 7 bases, with 17 bases between. Germline assignment: CDR1 ENHRY and CDR2 SYGVKD. The CDR3 coding sequence is TGTGCCACCGGGGCCGTTTCGGACCAGCCCCAGCATTTT. Translated: CATGAVSDQPQHF.

The table lists this clonotype with a few counts. The J gene is TRBJ2-5, the V gene TRBV25-1; D remains ambiguous. The CDR3 loop spans 14 amino acids. The germline V and J ends were trimmed by 0 bases and 2 bases, with 7 bases remaining between them. CDR1 and CDR2 from the germline V gene are MGHDK and SYGVNS. CDR3 in amino acids: CASSEYLSQETQYF. CDR3 sequence (DNA): TGTGCCAGCAGTGAATATCTCTCTCAAGAGACCCAGTACTTC.

The genes are TRBV5-1 and TRBJ2-7; 10 positions match TRBD1. The CDR3 covers 14 residues. The germline V gene has CDR1 SGHRS and CDR2 YFSETQ. Losses at the gene ends were 4 bases for V and 2 bases for J; bases not matched to a gene: 3. The CDR3 nucleotides read TGCGCCAGCAGCCTGACAGGGGGCCCCTACGAGCAGTACTTC. Translating it yields CASSLTGGPYEQYF.

The table lists this clonotype with many counts. This chain links TRBV7-6 with TRBJ1-2; 8 bases fit TRBD1. CDR1 is SGHVS, CDR2 FNYEAQ, per germline. The CDR3 has 17 residues. V shed 3 bases, J shed 0 bases, and the junction held 9 bases outside the gene matches. The CDR3 is CASSFLRGQDTNYGYTF. CDR3 bases: TGTGCCAGCAGCTTTTTGCGGGGACAGGATACTAACTATGGCTACACCTTC. Drawing the rest from reference TRBV7-6 and TRBJ1-2, the complete variable domain is GAGVSQSPRYKVTKRGQDVALRCDPISGHVSLYWYRQALGQGPEFLTYFNYEAQQDKSGLPNDRFSAERPEGSISTLTIQRTEQRDSAMYRCASSFLRGQDTNYGYTFGSGTRLTVV.

This clonotype was observed at least ten times. The CDR3 loop reads CASSFREGYTF. The CDR3 DNA reads TGTGCCAGCAGCTTCAGGGAAGGCTACACCTTC. The genes are TRBV7-2 and TRBJ1-2, with D tentatively TRBD1 (5 bases). Germline V lookup: CDR1 SGHTA, CDR2 FQGNSA. V lost 3 bases, J lost 8 bases, and 7 bases lay in between. This CDR3 is 11 amino acids long.